This TCR beta chain is drawn from a study of blood T cell repertoires in COVID-19. Original processing methods: Using reference gene primer amplification, nucleated cell counts were estimated. Profiled with immunoSEQ multiplex PCR; TCRdb holds only in-frame clones, not every one. The V and J calls and clone size are taken from that table; D and trimming were inferred from the DNA. The table lists some 130,000 clones, roughly 80% of them singletons, with approximately 2% in the top ten. The J segment lost 6 bases and the V segment lost 0 bases, leaving 11 bases of the junction unmatched. This CDR3 has 16 residues. The germline V gene encodes CDR1 SGHRS and CDR2 YFSETQ. This clone appeared once.

This clonotype was sampled from a man in his 70s with acute or convalescent COVID-19. Sequences were obtained from peripheral blood. The chain links TRBV5-1 to TRBJ1-2, with 7 bases identical to TRBD1. CDR3 amino acids: CASSLAVGAGGNGYTF. CDR3 DNA sequence: TGCGCCAGCAGCTTGGCGGTCGGGGCAGGGGGTAATGGCTACACCTTC.